The 24 T cell receptor beta chains below all came from one sample that was sequenced in a study of blood T cell repertoires in COVID-19. Some clones are missing from TCRdb's copy, which holds only in-frame ones; the method was immunoSEQ multiplex PCR. The sample has approximately 250,000 clones, about 88% seen once; the top ten hold around 0.96%. Sequenced material: peripheral blood. These TCRs come from a man aged 35 to 55 with acute or convalescent COVID-19.

On this clone itself: This CDR3 is missing its conserved last phenylalanine or tryptophan, likely due to a read error. The limits of the CDR3 on the DNA are not certain, so only TCRdb's listed CDR3 is given. The chain has TRBV24-1 and TRBJ1-2; no check of the table's D call, TRBD1, against the DNA was made. From germline, CDR1 is KGHDR and CDR2 SFDVKD. The CDR3 comprises 12 residues, both ends counted. This CDR3 reads CATKRKRGTPLD.

The rearrangement links TRBV5-6 to TRBJ1-4; tentatively, D is TRBD1 (6 bases). Trimming pared 0 bases from V and 10 bases from J, leaving 13 bases between. The CDR3 loop spans 14 amino acids. The germline CDR1 and CDR2 sequences are SGHDT and YYEEEE. DNA of the CDR3: TGTGCCAGCAGCTTGGGGACAGAAGTCAGAAAACTGTTTTTT. This codes for CASSLGTEVRKLFF.

The chain employs TRBV6-5 and TRBJ1-5, with no clear D. CDR3 length equals 13 residues. Germline assignment: CDR1 MNHEY and CDR2 SVGAGI. Trimming removed 5 bases at V and 4 bases at J, with 9 bases between. The CDR3 bases are TGTGCCAGCAGTAGGCGGTCGAATCAGCCCCAGCATTTT. Encoded protein: CASSRRSNQPQHF.

V and J are TRBV4-3 and TRBJ1-2, with D possibly TRBD1 on 5 matching bases. This CDR3 has 16 amino acids. The V gene's germline CDR1 is LGHNA and CDR2 YSLEER. The V and J ends lost 0 bases and 10 bases respectively, with 21 bases between them. The CDR3 DNA is TGCGCCAGCAGCCAAGATGGGGCGAACCGGGTCAACGACTACACCTTC. It yields the protein CASSQDGANRVNDYTF.

V gene TRBV13 combines with J gene TRBJ1-6; a possible D gene is TRBD1 (6 bases). Trimming took 6 bases from V and 2 from J, leaving 17 bases between them. The CDR3 has 17 amino acids. From germline, CDR1 is PRHDT and CDR2 FYEKMQ (reference sequence). CDR3 sequence: CASSSVRGSTYNSPLHF. CDR3 bases: TGTGCCAGCAGTTCCGTGAGGGGGTCAACCTATAATTCACCCCTCCACTTT.

The V gene is TRBV10-3, the J gene TRBJ1-5; D unresolved. Per germline, CDR1 ENHRY and CDR2 SYGVKD. There are 13 residues in the CDR3. Trimming pared 6 bases from V and 3 bases from J, leaving 9 bases between. The CDR3 sequence is CAIRRQVNQPQHF. Here the CDR3 DNA reads TGTGCCATCAGGCGACAAGTCAATCAGCCCCAGCATTTT.

The chain joins TRBV5-1 to TRBJ1-1; 9 positions agree with TRBD1. The length of the CDR3 is 15 residues. V shed 0 bases and J 8 bases; nucleotides not matched to a gene: 8. Germline lookup yields CDR1 SGHRS and CDR2 YFSETQ. This CDR3 reads CASSLGGTGKLEAFF. DNA for the CDR3: TGCGCCAGCAGCTTGGGGGGGACAGGGAAATTGGAAGCTTTCTTT.

The gene calls are TRBV18 and TRBJ1-2, with TRBD1 as a possible D gene (6 bases). CDR1 and CDR2 from the germline V gene are KGHSH and LQKENI. CDR3 length: 13 residues. Trimming took off 4 bases at V and 7 bases at J, with 13 bases between the two ends. CDR3 nucleotide sequence: TGTGCCAGCTCACGGGACAACTCGGGTGGCTACACCTTC. Translating gives CASSRDNSGGYTF.

The rearrangement joins TRBV3-1 (or the pseudogene TRBV3-2) to TRBJ1-2; the D is unclear. Germline CDR1 is LGHDT and CDR2 is YNNKEL (reference sequence). The ends were cut back, 2 bases at V and 2 bases at J, with 6 bases in the middle. The CDR3 runs to 13 residues. The CDR3 here is CASSQLANYGYTF. In DNA, the CDR3 is TGTGCCAGCAGCCAACTGGCCAACTATGGCTACACCTTC.

The chain is built from TRBV30 and TRBJ2-7; 7 bases fit TRBD1. The CDR3 consists of 13 residues. The germline gives CDR1 GTSNPN, CDR2 SVGIG (reference sequence). The trim removed 5 bases at V and 4 bases at J, leaving 8 bases unmatched. The CDR3 nucleotides read TGTGCCTGGGAGAAAGGGGGCGGATACGAGCAGTACTTC. It encodes CAWEKGGGYEQYF.

The chain joins TRBV5-1 to TRBJ2-7, with TRBD2 matching over 8 bases. Per germline, CDR1 SGHRS and CDR2 YFSETQ. The J segment lost 4 bases and the V segment lost 0 bases, leaving 6 bases of the junction unmatched. CDR3 length: 15 residues. This CDR3 reads CASSLAAGGSYEQYF. The CDR3 region has the DNA TGCGCCAGCAGCTTGGCGGCGGGGGGATCATACGAGCAGTACTTC.

The chain has TRBV3-1 (or the pseudogene TRBV3-2) and TRBJ1-1; 8 bases are a match to TRBD1. V was clipped by 4 bases and J by 3 bases; unmatched bases: 1. The CDR3 spans 13 residues. Per the germline V gene, CDR1 is LGHDT and CDR2 is YNNKEL (reference sequence). CDR3 region: CASSPTGDTEAFF. The CDR3 nucleotides are TGTGCCAGCAGCCCGACAGGGGACACTGAAGCTTTCTTT.

The rearrangement links TRBV7-3 to TRBJ2-1; the match to TRBD2 covers 10 bases. Losses at the gene ends were 5 bases for V and 9 bases for J; bases not matched to a gene: 7. This CDR3 is built from 14 residues. Germline V CDR1 and CDR2: SGHTA, FQGTGA. Here the CDR3 DNA reads TGTGCCAGCAGCGTACTAGCGGGGCTGGGTGAGCAGTTCTTC. Its translation is CASSVLAGLGEQFF.

This sequence joins TRBV12-3 or TRBV12-4 and TRBJ1-6; 7 bases line up with TRBD1. The CDR3 loop spans 13 amino acids. V was pared by 5 bases and J by 6 bases, with 1 base of the junction left unmatched. CDR3 sequence: CASSDRANSPLHF. The DNA for the CDR3 is TGTGCCAGCAGTGACAGGGCTAATTCACCCCTCCACTTT.

The rearrangement links TRBV2 to TRBJ2-3; no reliable D call. Germline CDR1 and CDR2: SNHLY and FYNNEI. V lost 7 bases and J 0 bases, leaving 8 bases between the germline ends. The CDR3 is 13 amino acids. This CDR3 is CASMATSTDTQYF. The CDR3 DNA sequence: TGTGCCAGCATGGCGACTAGCACAGATACGCAGTATTTT. Combining the CDR3 with reference TRBV2 and TRBJ2-3 gives the whole variable domain EPEVTQTPSHQVTQMGQEVILRCVPISNHLYFYWYRQILGQKVEFLVSFYNNEISEKSEIFDDQFSVERPDGSNFTLKIRSTKLEDSAMYFCASMATSTDTQYFGPGTRLTVL.

The V call is TRBV30, the J call TRBJ1-1; D perhaps matches TRBD1 (6 bases). Germline V CDR1 and CDR2: GTSNPN, SVGIG (reference sequence). The CDR3 contains 12 residues. Trimming took off 2 bases at V and 6 bases at J, with 10 bases between the two ends. The CDR3: CAWSTGQPEAFF. The CDR3 DNA follows: TGTGCCTGGAGTACAGGACAGCCTGAAGCTTTCTTT.

V gene TRBV6-1 combines with J gene TRBJ1-1; 9 bases agree with TRBD1. J gave up 1 base and V 6 bases, and 3 bases lay outside the gene matches. This CDR3 has 14 amino acids. In germline, CDR1 is MNHNS, CDR2 SASEGT. The CDR3 reads CASRGTGPNTEAFF. In DNA form, the CDR3 reads TGTGCCAGCAGAGGGACAGGGCCGAACACTGAAGCTTTCTTT.

The J gene is TRBJ2-5, the V gene TRBV7-3, with 7 bases lining up with TRBD2. The CDR3 has 15 amino acids. CDR1 is SGHTA, CDR2 FQGTGA, per germline. The V gene end was trimmed by 5 bases and the J gene end by 0 bases; junction bases not matched to a gene: 6. The CDR3 DNA reads as TGTGCCAGCAGCGCTCGGGGGGAGTACCAAGAGACCCAGTACTTC. It specifies CASSARGEYQETQYF.

This clone was counted a single time. Other DNA variants within this sample encode the same CDR3. The chain couples TRBV6-5 to TRBJ2-3; no clear D gene. Germline V lookup: CDR1 MNHEY, CDR2 SVGAGI. The CDR3 runs 13 residues. The V end was cut by 9 bases, the J end by 3 bases, with 13 bases between. CDR3 sequence reads: CASSPRATDTQYF. CDR3 nucleotides: TGTGCCAGTAGTCCTCGAGCGACAGATACGCAGTATTTT.

The chain is built from TRBV11-2 and TRBJ2-3; 11 nucleotides agree with TRBD2. This CDR3 has 16 residues. The J segment lost 6 bases and the V segment lost 2 bases, leaving 7 bases of the junction unmatched. The germline gives CDR1 SGHAT, CDR2 FQNNGV. CDR3 nucleotide sequence: TGTGCCAGCAGCTTACGACTAGCGGGGCCGTCCGATACGCAGTATTTT. Amino acid sequence: CASSLRLAGPSDTQYF. Full variable domain (remainder filled in from reference TRBV11-2 and TRBJ2-3): EAGVAQSPRYKIIEKRQSVAFWCNPISGHATLYWYQQILGQGPKLLIQFQNNGVVDDSQLPKDRFSAERLKGVDSTLKIQPAKLEDSAVYLCASSLRLAGPSDTQYFGPGTRLTVL.

This chain joins TRBV19 and TRBJ1-2, with 10 bases identical to TRBD1. CDR1 and CDR2 from the germline V gene are LNHDA and SQIVND (reference sequence). The junction had 12 bases not matched to a gene; V was cut back by 5 bases and J by 6 bases. The length of the CDR3 is 16 residues. The DNA of the CDR3 is TGTGCCAGTAGTCCCGGGACAGGGGTGGGCGCGAATGGCTACACCTTC. Its protein is CASSPGTGVGANGYTF. Based on the CDR3 plus reference TRBV19 and TRBJ1-2, the full variable domain is DGGITQSPKYLFRKEGQNVTLSCEQNLNHDAMYWYRQDPGQGLRLIYYSQIVNDFQKGDIAEGYSVSREKKESFPLTVTSAQKNPTAFYLCASSPGTGVGANGYTFGSGTRLTVV.

The genes are TRBV6-5 and TRBJ2-7; perhaps TRBD1 as D (6 bases). This CDR3 contains 14 residues. V was shortened by 4 bases and J by 3 bases, with 13 bases between the two germline ends. Germline CDR1 reads MNHEY; CDR2 reads SVGAGI. For the CDR3, the DNA is TGTGCCAGCAGTTCTACCTTGGACAGCTACGAGCAGTACTTC. As protein: CASSSTLDSYEQYF.

The V call is TRBV5-1, the J call TRBJ1-1; D might be TRBD1 (5 bases). The CDR3 runs 14 residues. Between the trimmed V and J ends, which lost 3 bases and 1 base, there was a span of 10 bases. Per the germline V gene, CDR1 is SGHRS and CDR2 is YFSETQ. CDR3 bases: TGCGCCAGCAGCTCAATGGGGGGGAACACTGAAGCTTTCTTT. This gives the protein CASSSMGGNTEAFF.

This clone was seen once. This specimen includes other DNA sequences encoding the same CDR3. The rearrangement uses TRBV11-2 and TRBJ1-1; D not resolved. Between the trimmed V and J ends, which lost 3 bases and 3 bases, there was a span of 8 bases. Germline V gene lookup returns CDR1 SGHAT and CDR2 FQNNGV. The CDR3 totals 13 residues. CDR3 nucleotides: TGTGCCAGCAGCTTGACGGGTTACACTGAAGCTTTCTTT. Translated, it gives CASSLTGYTEAFF.